The 9 T cell receptor beta chains given below trace back to one sample, sequenced in a study of blood T cell repertoires in COVID-19 (dated by TCRdb to the early 2020s). Library preparation used the immunoSEQ multiplex PCR assay. The table was pulled from immuneACCESS by TCRdb, which kept in-frame rearrangements only. Such tables lose some clones; where checked, under half of the loss comes from unresolved V genes, and the rest has no known cause. The table for this sample lists approximately 120,000 clones; around four fifths of them were counted only once. The top ten hold 15% to 20% of the sample. Sequencing used peripheral blood. The origin of the receptors is a woman aged 55-69 years with acute or convalescent COVID-19.

A single count supports this clone. The V gene is TRBV18, the J gene TRBJ2-3; 7 bases are a match to TRBD2. V lost 2 bases and J lost 1; bases outside the gene matches: 3. Germline CDR1 reads KGHSH; CDR2 reads LQKENI. The CDR3 runs to 15 residues. The CDR3 here is CASSPSGARTDTQYF. The CDR3 nucleotides read TGTGCCAGCTCACCAAGCGGGGCTCGCACAGATACGCAGTATTTT.

This CDR3 is CASSSPRTAFSGNTIYF. Here the CDR3 DNA reads TGTGCCAGCAGCTCGCCCCGGACAGCTTTCTCTGGAAACACCATATATTTT. The chain carries TRBV21-1 and TRBJ1-3; the table's D call TRBD1 went unverified against the DNA. TRBV21-1 is a known pseudogene. The CDR3 totals 17 residues.

The chain is built from TRBV6-4 and TRBJ2-7; D is ambiguous. The germline V gene has CDR1 MRHNA and CDR2 SNTAGT. V was clipped by 6 bases and J by 0 bases, with 9 bases between them. The CDR3 consists of 13 residues. The CDR3 region has the DNA TGTGCCAGCAGGCGAAAGAGCTCCTACGAGCAGTACTTC. Amino acid sequence: CASRRKSSYEQYF.

The chain has TRBV5-6 and TRBJ1-2; D may be TRBD1 (6 bases). V shed 3 bases and J shed 8 bases, with 14 bases lying between them. CDR3 length: 13 amino acids. Germline V gene lookup returns CDR1 SGHDT and CDR2 YYEEEE. The DNA of the CDR3 is TGTGCCAGCAGCTGGATGGGGGCACGGGGCTACACCTTC. This translates into CASSWMGARGYTF.

V and J are TRBV6-6 and TRBJ2-7, with 10 bases matching TRBD1. The ends lost 2 bases at V and 2 bases at J; junction bases unmatched: 3. The CDR3 has 15 residues. The germline V gene has CDR1 MNHNY and CDR2 SVGAGI (reference sequence). The CDR3 here is CASSYGDRGPYEQYF. In DNA form, the CDR3 reads TGTGCCAGCAGTTACGGGGACAGGGGACCCTACGAGCAGTACTTC.

This chain connects TRBV6-6 to TRBJ2-2; 10 bases map to TRBD2. The V segment lost 6 bases and the J segment 6 bases; nucleotides outside the gene matches: 10. The length of the CDR3 is 16 residues. Looked up from germline, CDR1 is MNHNY and CDR2 is SVGAGI (reference sequence). CDR3 region: CASSASGRGVAGELFF. The DNA of the CDR3 is TGTGCCAGCAGCGCCAGCGGGAGGGGGGTAGCCGGGGAGCTGTTTTTT.

This rearrangement joins TRBV7-2 to TRBJ2-7; D remains unclear. Germline assignment: CDR1 SGHTA and CDR2 FQGNSA. Trimming shortened V by 1 base and J by 3 bases, and 10 bases separated the two germline ends. The CDR3 runs to 14 residues. CDR3 sequence reads: CASSLGAGIYEQYF. The CDR3, as DNA: TGTGCCAGCAGCTTAGGGGCAGGAATCTACGAGCAGTACTTC.

In this sample, this clone turned up once. The junction shows a germline mismatch at one end, possibly a read error. This chain links TRBV5-5 with TRBJ1-5, with 8 bases matching TRBD1. The V gene's germline CDR1 is SGHKS and CDR2 YYEKEE (reference sequence). The CDR3 totals 15 residues. This CDR3 reads CASSLTTGANRPQHF. The CDR3, as DNA: TGTGCCAGCAGCTTGACGACAGGGGCAAATCGGCCCCAGCATTTT.

V and J are TRBV3-1 (or the pseudogene TRBV3-2) and TRBJ1-3, with D possibly matching TRBD1 (5 bases). CDR1 is LGHDT and CDR2 is YNNKEL in the germline V gene (reference sequence). Between the trimmed V and J ends, which lost 8 bases and 1 base, there was a span of 12 bases. The CDR3 is 14 residues long. DNA for the CDR3: TGTGCCAGCGCCCAAAGGGGTTCTGGAAACACCATATATTTT. This sequence encodes CASAQRGSGNTIYF.